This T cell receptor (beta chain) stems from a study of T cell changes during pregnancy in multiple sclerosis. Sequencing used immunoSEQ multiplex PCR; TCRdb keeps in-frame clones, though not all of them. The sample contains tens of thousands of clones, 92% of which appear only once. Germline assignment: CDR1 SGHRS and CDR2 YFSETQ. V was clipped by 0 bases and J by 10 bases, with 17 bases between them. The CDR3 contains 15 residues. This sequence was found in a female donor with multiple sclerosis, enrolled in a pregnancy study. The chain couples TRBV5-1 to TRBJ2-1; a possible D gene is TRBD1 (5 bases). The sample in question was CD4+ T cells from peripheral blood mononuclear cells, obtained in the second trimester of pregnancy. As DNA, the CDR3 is TGCGCCAGCAGCTTGGGAATCCAAGGGGCTGGGGAGCAGTTCTTC. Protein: CASSLGIQGAGEQFF.